The entry below describes one TCR beta chain. Its antigen is still unknown. The input lacks base qualities; no much larger clone sits a single base away. This specimen belongs to a study of T-cell memory formation after mild COVID-19 listed by TCRdb under 2021. Context from the whole study: Most TCR sequence clusters were specific to one of the two donors. Longitudinal TCRalpha and TCRbeta repertoire sequencing tracked T-cell clones expanding and contracting after mild COVID-19 in a couple of donors. Two young, previously healthy adult volunteers, one female and one male, were included in the cohort. On the study overall, not on this receptor specifically: Clones that contracted from day 15 to 85 showed balanced CD4/CD8 phenotypes, whereas a second wave of clones that expanded from day 15 to 37 leaned towards CD4+. Contracting CD4+ clones were found mainly in CM and EM memory subsets, while CD8+ clones were enriched in EMRA. Whether the second-wave clones peaking on day 37 were SARS-CoV-2 specific was not confirmed. The study included only a couple of mild cases, and larger cohorts that include severe cases with pre-infection samples were judged to be necessary. Some responding clones were found in pre-infection memory, which suggests that pre-existing cross-reactive memory T cells took part in the SARS-CoV-2 response.

Ficoll-Paque density gradient centrifugation was used to isolate PBMCs. According to the germline V gene, CDR1 reads SGHVS and CDR2 reads FQNEAQ. V gives up 1 base and J gives up 0 bases, and the segment between their germline ends measures 12 bases. Taken from cysteine to phenylalanine, the CDR3 has 16 residues. The read is trimmed to its CDR3 DNA, 48 bases read in frame from base 1. Data came from an Illumina NovaSeq 6000. TCRalpha and TCRbeta cDNA libraries were built by 5'RACE with constant-segment primers, adding sample barcodes and unique molecular identifiers. Trizol reagent was used to extract RNA from every sample. Amplification of the libraries took two PCR steps, and the second step added a second sample barcode plus Illumina TruSeq adapters. The libraries were sequenced on an Illumina NovaSeq using 2 x 150 bp paired-end reads. For the original study's pipeline: Reads were demultiplexed and collapsed into UMI-guided consensus sequences with migec v1.2.7. Using mixcr v2.1.11, UMI consensuses were aligned to TRA and TRB V and J templates and then assembled into clonotypes. A clonotype was counted as expanded or contracted only if both edgeR and NoisET called the change significant, with noise models trained on biological replicates. For edgeR calls, a false discovery rate-adjusted p below 0.01 and a log2 fold-change threshold of 1 were applied. As an exploratory analysis of dynamics, max-normalized trajectories of the 1000 most abundant clonotypes were examined by PCA with hierarchical clustering. Separately sequenced CD4+ and CD8+ repertoires were used to assign the CD4 or CD8 phenotype of responding clones. Using fastp trimming at Q25 and MiXCR clonotype assembly, TCRdb reanalyzed the public sequencing data and kept in-frame beta chains. Entries that share a CDR3 protein sequence are merged under the most common genes and DNA. TCRdb, not the authors, supplied the V and J calls. Recorded for this sample are roughly 410,000 distinct CDR3 sequences; roughly a quarter of them occurred a single time. The ten largest clones add up to 8.5% to 10% of the sample.

The sequencing sample was made of PBMCs or a T cell subset sorted from them (not recorded which). This clonotype originated in an adult woman who had mild COVID-19 (a few samples of this study predate the infection). The sample titles of this study are shuffled in the database, so cell type and time point are left out; the donor was told from shared clones. This chain is built from TRBV7-8 and TRBJ2-5, with the D gene uncertain. The CDR3 sequence is CASSLVLSPNQETQYF. DNA sequence: TGTGCCAGCAGCTTAGTGCTTAGCCCCAACCAAGAGACCCAGTACTTC.